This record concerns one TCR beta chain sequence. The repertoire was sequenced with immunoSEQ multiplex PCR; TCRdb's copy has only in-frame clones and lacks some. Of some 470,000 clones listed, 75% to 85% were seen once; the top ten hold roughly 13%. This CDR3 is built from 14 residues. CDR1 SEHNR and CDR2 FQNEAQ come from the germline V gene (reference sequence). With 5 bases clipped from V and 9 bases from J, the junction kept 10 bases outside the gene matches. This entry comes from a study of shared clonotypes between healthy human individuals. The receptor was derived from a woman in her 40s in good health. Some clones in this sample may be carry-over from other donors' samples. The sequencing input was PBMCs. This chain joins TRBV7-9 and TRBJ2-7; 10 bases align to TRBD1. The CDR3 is CASSIRDRGDAQYF. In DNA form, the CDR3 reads TGTGCCAGCAGCATCCGGGACAGGGGAGACGCGCAGTACTTC.